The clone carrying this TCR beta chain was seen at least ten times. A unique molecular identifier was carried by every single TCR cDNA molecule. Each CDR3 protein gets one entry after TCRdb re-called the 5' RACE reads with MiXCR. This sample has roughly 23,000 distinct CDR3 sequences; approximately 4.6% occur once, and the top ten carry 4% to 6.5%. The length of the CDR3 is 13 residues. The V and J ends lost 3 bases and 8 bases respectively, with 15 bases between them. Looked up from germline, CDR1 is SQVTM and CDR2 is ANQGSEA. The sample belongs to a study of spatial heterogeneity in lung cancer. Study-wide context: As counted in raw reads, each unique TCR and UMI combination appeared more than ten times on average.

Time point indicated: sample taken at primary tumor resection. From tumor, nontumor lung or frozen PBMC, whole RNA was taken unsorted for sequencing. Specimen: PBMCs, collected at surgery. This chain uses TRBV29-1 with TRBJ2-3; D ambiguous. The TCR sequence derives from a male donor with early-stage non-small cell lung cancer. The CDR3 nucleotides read TGCAGCGTTGACTTGTCTACCGGAGTTACGCAGTATTTT. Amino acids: CSVDLSTGVTQYF.